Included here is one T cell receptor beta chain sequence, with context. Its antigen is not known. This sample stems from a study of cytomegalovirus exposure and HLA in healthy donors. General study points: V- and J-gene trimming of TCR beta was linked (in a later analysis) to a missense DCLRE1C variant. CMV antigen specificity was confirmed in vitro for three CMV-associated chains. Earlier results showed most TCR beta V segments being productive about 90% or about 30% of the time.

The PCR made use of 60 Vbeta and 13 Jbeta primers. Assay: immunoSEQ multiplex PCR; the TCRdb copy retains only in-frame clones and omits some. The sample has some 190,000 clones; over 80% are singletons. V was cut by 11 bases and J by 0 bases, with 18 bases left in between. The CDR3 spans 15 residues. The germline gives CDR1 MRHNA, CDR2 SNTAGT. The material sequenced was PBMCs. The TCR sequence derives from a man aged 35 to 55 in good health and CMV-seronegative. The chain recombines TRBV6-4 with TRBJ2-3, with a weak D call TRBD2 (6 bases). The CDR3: CAQGGNECSTDTQYF. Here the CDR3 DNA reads TGTGCCCAGGGCGGGAACGAATGTAGCACAGATACGCAGTATTTT.